This T cell receptor (beta chain) was recovered during a study of blood T cell repertoires in COVID-19. Generated by immunoSEQ multiplex PCR, the TCRdb table keeps only in-frame clones and is missing some. Among about 59,000 clones listed, about 70% were seen once. The sequence derives from a woman in her 70s with acute or convalescent COVID-19. The sample taken for sequencing was peripheral blood.

Here the CDR3 reads CASSEGGNTIYF. The CDR3 nucleotides are TGTGCCAGCAGCGAGGGGGGAAACACCATATATTTT. The chain uses TRBV9 and TRBJ1-3, with D perhaps TRBD1 (5 bases). The germline V and J ends were trimmed by 3 bases and 4 bases, with 5 bases remaining between them. The CDR3 spans 12 residues. The V gene's germline CDR1 is SGDLS and CDR2 YYNGEE.